The clone carrying this T cell receptor (beta chain) has only a few counts. This entry is derived from a study of blood T cells in healthy people across ages. CDR3 length equals 15 residues. Germline V gives CDR1 LGHNA, CDR2 YNFKEQ. Donors each provided 8 to 10 milliliters of peripheral blood. Researchers report isolating at least 6 million PBMCs per sample. Together with a sample-barcoded 5' primer, a J-beta primer mix was included in a second PCR lasting about 6 to 12 cycles. TCRdb passed the 5' RACE reads through MiXCR, listing each CDR3 protein once. The repertoire includes 910,000 or so distinct CDR3 sequences, 45% to 60% of them detected once, and about a fifth sits in the top ten.

The sequenced sample consisted of blood. The source of this sequence is a woman aged 55-70 years in good health. The chain employs TRBV4-2 and TRBJ2-7, with TRBD2 matching 8 bases. The J call may be wrong; the DNA end is better matched by TRBJ2-5. CDR3 in DNA: TGTGCCAGCAGCCAAGATCGGGAGGGCCTTGAGACCCAGTACTTC. This gives the protein CASSQDREGLETQYF.